Listed below are T cell receptor beta chains from one sample, sequenced in a study of T cell responses to AZD1222 COVID-19 vaccine. TCRdb's copy holds only in-frame clones and misses some; the assay was immunoSEQ multiplex PCR. Among about 150,000 clones listed, roughly 94% were seen once. Specimen: peripheral blood, collected on day 0 of AZD1222 vaccination. The source of these receptors is an adult in good health. CDR3s include the opening cysteine and the closing phenylalanine or tryptophan. The D gene is left open where the match is weak. Clone size is given for some rows only: seen once, a few or many times, or a class if the clone is expanded.

>TRBD2|-|TRBJ2-1|TRBV5-6
TGTGCCAGCAGCCGTACTAGCGGGAGGCCTCTCTACAATGAGCAGTTCTTC
CASSRTSGRPLYNEQFF
>-|-|TRBJ2-5|TRBV2
TGTGCCAGCAGTAGTACTAGCCCGCTTGAGACCCAGTACTTC
CASSSTSPLETQYF
>-|-|TRBJ1-4|TRBV7-9
TGTGCCAGCAGCCCAACAGGGTCGGGGAGTGAAAAACTGTTTTTT
CASSPTGSGSEKLFF
>TRBD2|-|TRBJ2-1|TRBV7-2
TGTGCCAGCAGCTCCATAGCGGGGGGCTACTACAATGAGCAGTTCTTC
CASSSIAGGYYNEQFF
>-|-|TRBJ1-2|TRBV5-1
TGCGCCAGCAGCTCGCCAGGGGAGGTCTATGGCTACACCTTC
CASSSPGEVYGYTF
>-|-|TRBJ2-3|TRBV9
TGTGCCAGCAGCACTAGGGGGGGCACCGCAGATACGCAGTATTTT
CASSTRGGTADTQYF
>-|-|TRBJ1-1|TRBV6-5
TGTGCCAGCAGCCGTCTAGGCACTGAAGCTTTCTTT
CASSRLGTEAFF
>-|-|TRBJ1-2|TRBV27
TGTGCCAGCACCTCCACTAGTGCGAAGGCTAACTATGGCTACACCTTC
CASTSTSAKANYGYTF
>-|-|TRBJ1-2|TRBV5-1
TGCGCCAGCACCCCGGCGTCTAACTATGGCTACACCTTC
CASTPASNYGYTF
>TRBD2|-|TRBJ2-3|TRBV10-3
TGTGCCATCAGACCGGGACTAGCGAATGTAACAGATACGCAGTATTTT
CAIRPGLANVTDTQYF
>-|-|TRBJ1-2|TRBV5-1
TGCGCCAGCAGCTTTAGTGTAACATATGGCTACACCTTC
CASSFSVTYGYTF
>-|-|TRBJ2-4|TRBV30
TGTGCCCTGGGCAGCGAACTAGCCAAAAACATTCAGTACTTC
CALGSELAKNIQYF
>-|-|TRBJ1-6|TRBV14
TGTGCCAGCAGCCAAGCGGAGGTAGGAGGATGGAGGGATCAATATAATTCACCCCTCCACTTT
CASSQAEVGGWRDQYNSPLHF
>-|-|TRBJ1-5|TRBV6-2/TRBV6-3
TGTGCCAGCAGTACCCCAGGTAAAAATGGAAATCAGCCCCAGCATTTT
CASSTPGKNGNQPQHF
>-|once|TRBJ1-1|TRBV4-1
TGCGCCAGCAGCCAAGATGGCGGCAGGGGAATGGGCACTGAAGCTTTCTTT
CASSQDGGRGMGTEAFF
>-|-|TRBJ2-5|TRBV6-5
TGTGCCAGCAGTTACCCCCCCCAGACAGGTGGGGCCCAGTACTTC
CASSYPPQTGGAQYF
>-|once|TRBJ2-3|TRBV4-3
TGCGCCAGCAGCCAAGCGGCCGCAGATACGCAGTATTTT
CASSQAAADTQYF
>TRBD2|-|TRBJ2-3|TRBV19
TGTGCCAGTAGTATAGGGGGCGGGGGGAGCACAGATACGCAGTATTTT
CASSIGGGGSTDTQYF
>-|-|TRBJ2-3|TRBV9
TGTGCCAGCAGCGTTTACACAGATACGCAGTATTTT
CASSVYTDTQYF
>-|-|TRBJ2-5|TRBV2
TGTGCCAGCAGTGCCCCATTTCAAGAGACCCAGTACTTC
CASSAPFQETQYF
>TRBD2|once|TRBJ2-2|TRBV7-2
TGTGCCAGCAGCTTATCTAGCGGGGGGGTCGGGGAGCTGTTTTTT
CASSLSSGGVGELFF
>TRBD1|-|TRBJ1-5|TRBV30
TGTGCCTGGGGGACAGGGATTGGGAATCAGCCCCAGCATTTT
CAWGTGIGNQPQHF
>-|-|TRBJ2-1|TRBV12-5
TGTGCTAGTGGTTCGCTAATAAAGTCTGAGCAGTTCTTC
CASGSLIKSEQFF
>-|-|TRBJ2-3|TRBV6-2/TRBV6-3
TGTGCCAGCAGTTACAGCGACAGTATAACAGATACGCAGTATTTT
CASSYSDSITDTQYF
>TRBD2|-|TRBJ2-1|TRBV3-1/TRBV3-2
TGTGCCAGCAGTCTCGGACTAGCGGGGGGAAATGAGCAGTTCTTC
CASSLGLAGGNEQFF
>-|-|TRBJ1-2|TRBV5-6
TGTGCCCAGAGGACCTGGACAGAAATACACTATGGCTACACCTTC
CAQRTWTEIHYGYTF
>-|-|TRBJ2-5|TRBV10-3
TGTGCCATCCAAAGGCCGGGGCAAGAGACCCAGTACTTC
CAIQRPGQETQYF
>-|-|TRBJ2-5|TRBV19
TGTGCCAGTAGCCAGGACCAAGAGACCCAGTACTTC
CASSQDQETQYF
>-|-|TRBJ1-1|TRBV18
TGTGCCAGCTCACCTCTAGGTCCCACTGAAGCTTTCTTT
CASSPLGPTEAFF
>-|-|TRBJ2-5|TRBV18
TGTGCCAGCTCACCACCAGGACCCTTAAAGGGGGAGACCCAGTACTTC
CASSPPGPLKGETQYF
>-|-|TRBJ1-5|TRBV12-5
TGTGCTAGTGGTTTGGGAACTCAGCTCAATCAGCCCCAGCATTTT
CASGLGTQLNQPQHF
>-|-|TRBJ1-1|TRBV18
TGTGCCAGCTCACCACCGGTTTGGACTGAAGCTTTCTTT
CASSPPVWTEAFF
>TRBD2|few|TRBJ2-3|TRBV6-1
TGTGCCAGCAGTGAAGCCGGGGGGGGAAGCACAGATACGCAGTATTTT
CASSEAGGGSTDTQYF
>-|-|TRBJ1-5|TRBV12-3/TRBV12-4
TGTGCCAGCAGCGCGAATAGCAATCAGCCCCAGCATTTT
CASSANSNQPQHF
>-|-|TRBJ2-1|TRBV7-6
TGTGCCAGCAGTATTACGGGAACGGGACACAGCTCCTACAATGAGCAGTTCTTC
CASSITGTGHSSYNEQFF
>TRBD2|-|TRBJ2-2|TRBV6-5
TGTGCCAGCACTCGGGGGGCCGGGGAGCTGTTTTTT
CASTRGAGELFF
>-|-|TRBJ1-2|TRBV6-2/TRBV6-3
TGTGCCAGCAGTTGGACAGTGGCCTATGGCTACACCTTC
CASSWTVAYGYTF
>-|-|TRBJ1-5|TRBV21-1
TGTGCCAGACCCCCGGGACAGGTGTCCTGCAATCAGCCCCAGCATTTT
CARPPGQVSCNQPQHF
>-|-|TRBJ2-1|TRBV19
TGTGCCAGTACCTCCGGGACACCCTACAATGAGCAGTTCTTC
CASTSGTPYNEQFF
>-|-|TRBJ2-6|TRBV27
TGTGCCAGCAGTTTACAGGAACCTGGGGCCAACGTCCTGACTTTC
CASSLQEPGANVLTF
>-|-|TRBJ1-2|TRBV7-2
TGTGCCAGCAGCTTAGTGGGGGGAAAGGAGTATGGCTACACCTTC
CASSLVGGKEYGYTF
>-|-|TRBJ1-5|TRBV27
TGTGCCAGCAGTTTAATGGCGGGGGGGCCCCAGCATTTT
CASSLMAGGPQHF
>-|few|TRBJ1-4|TRBV5-1
TGCGCCAGCAGCTTGTGGGGGGATTCTAATGAAAAACTGTTTTTT
CASSLWGDSNEKLFF
>TRBD2|-|TRBJ2-1|TRBV7-9
TGTGCCAGCAGCTTAAGCGGGACTAGCGGGAGTTATAAGCGCGATGAGCAGTTCTTC
CASSLSGTSGSYKRDEQFF
>-|-|TRBJ1-2|TRBV6-5
TGTGCCAGCAGGGAGAGTGGCTACACCTTC
CASRESGYTF
>-|once|TRBJ2-3|TRBV10-3
TGTGCCACCTTTCGCGGCACAGATACGCAGTATTTT
CATFRGTDTQYF
>TRBD1|-|TRBJ1-5|TRBV2
TGTGCCAGCAGTGGGACAGGGGAACAGCCCCAGCATTTT
CASSGTGEQPQHF